This TCR beta chain was retrieved from a study of blood T cells in healthy people across ages. The second PCR ran roughly 7 to 12 cycles with a sample-barcoded 5' primer and J-beta primers. TCRdb analysed the 5' RACE reads with MiXCR anew, one entry per CDR3 protein. This table holds approximately 730,000 distinct CDR3 sequences, approximately 55% found once. This CDR3 is 15 amino acids long. The origin of this receptor is a man older than 75 in good health. The material sequenced was blood. The V and J genes are TRBV21-1 and TRBJ2-7; the tabulated D call, TRBD1, remains unverified against the DNA. TRBV21-1 is a known pseudogene. For the CDR3, the DNA is TGTGCCAGCAGCCCAAACGGGACAGGGGGCATCGAGCAGTACTTC. This encodes CASSPNGTGGIEQYF.